This is a list of T cell receptor beta chains from one sample in a study of shared clonotypes between healthy human individuals. Data came from immunoSEQ multiplex PCR; TCRdb stores just in-frame clones and leaves some out. The sample yields approximately 1.5 million clones, about 98.5% seen once. Sequenced material: naive CD4+ T cells sorted from blood. The origin of the receptors is a man aged 25-40 years in good health. The CDR3 runs from the conserved cysteine through the conserved F or W. The order of the fields is V gene, CDR3 protein.

>TRBV18
CASSPISGTVTGELFF
>TRBV19
CASSIDVGRPDTQYF
>TRBV7-2
CASHFGPYNEQFF
>TRBV10-3
CAISESYSYSNQPQHF
>TRBV7-3
CASSLRTGQPEQYF
>TRBV7-8
CASSSARDYSSF
>TRBV5-1
CASSLGIGYQETQYF
>TRBV7-2
CASSLDGGTDTQYF
>TRBV7-2
CASSTEPGVRGDF
>TRBV5-1
CASSFGQDSGELFF
>TRBV27
CASSFFTGELFF
>TRBV14
CASMRGLNTEAFF
>TRBV4-1
CASSQVGGALSNQPQHF
>TRBV9
CASSPLEAGRYEQYF
>TRBV15
CATSRDPLLVAPNQPQHF
>TRBV18
CASSPSGAQPQHF
>TRBV7-8
CASSLRVPAVDTGELFF
>TRBV9
CASSVGGGTNYGYTF
>TRBV6-1
CASSERVGNTEAFF
>TRBV4-3
CASSQVSGDGNTIYF
>TRBV7-8
CASSSTGLVGADTQYF
>TRBV10-1
CASSPGQGFGYTF
>TRBV10-3
CAISVVQYTDTQYF
>TRBV2
CASRGDSQSSYNEQFF
>TRBV5-1
CASSRLEGTIPYEQYF
>TRBV6-1
CASREAGGDEQYF
>TRBV27
CASSARLRGLAGPTDTQYF
>TRBV5-4
CASSPSLGRESYEQYF
>TRBV15
CATSRAQGNEQYF
>TRBV2
CASKPGANTGELFF
>TRBV15
CATSRGGSGHLGNQPQHF
>TRBV5-1
CASSPDSLEQYF
>TRBV5-1
CASIRTGTGELFF
>TRBV9
CASSVGQLMNTEAFF
>TRBV28
CASRNHAGAAYEQYF
>TRBV18
CASSPFEGDGNTIYF
>TRBV5-4
CASSRRALPDEAFF
>TRBV5-5
CASSPGLAGALTYEQYF
>TRBV9
CASSVSGREDEQFF
>TRBV19
CASSRGTSGFSSNTGELFF
>TRBV11-2
CASSFFVGLGDEQFF
>TRBV2
CASSNIILNQPQHF
>TRBV7-9
CASSSPGTQHYEQYF
>TRBV28
CASSPKREMAGELFF
>TRBV9
CASSGGTGRLWETQYF
>TRBV5-1
CASSPGTGGFDEQYF
>TRBV18
CASSPKTGEATEAFF
>TRBV6-5
CASSYSTREWDNEQFF
>TRBV5-1
CASSPGQGIYEQYF
>TRBV5-8
CASSHPGELFF
>TRBV11-2
CASSITGTSGIGPYEQYF
>TRBV5-5
CASSPGQGTDTQYF
>TRBV7-2
CASSPTGLDYGYTF
>TRBV28
CASSSPGRAQHF
>TRBV28
CASSPGGVDYGYTF
>TRBV9
CASSPQGWTDTQYF
>TRBV9
CASSVAGLALNEQFF
>TRBV15
CATSTRGRGFPYEQYF
>TRBV28
CASRPLRDRGTLDQYF
>TRBV7-9
CASSLGQGGDNEQFF